Each of the 27 T cell receptor beta chains below was sequenced from the same sample in a study of T cell responses to AZD1222 COVID-19 vaccine. The repertoire was sequenced with immunoSEQ multiplex PCR; TCRdb's copy has only in-frame clones and lacks some. Here the sample spans about 100,000 clones, roughly nine tenths being singletons. The specimen was peripheral blood, collected on day 0 of AZD1222 vaccination. The receptors derive from an adult in good health.

CDR3 nucleotide sequence: TGTGCCAGCAGAGTGGCGGGGCAGCCCCAGCATTTT. It yields the protein CASRVAGQPQHF. The V call is TRBV12-3 or TRBV12-4, the J call TRBJ1-5; D is undetermined. Trimming took 6 bases from V and 7 from J, leaving 10 bases between them. The CDR3 consists of 12 residues.

The V call is TRBV5-4, the J call TRBJ2-3; 7 bases are a match to TRBD2. Trimming at V came to 3 bases and at J to 5 bases, leaving 6 bases not matched to a gene. CDR1 is SGHNT and CDR2 is YYREEE in the germline V gene (reference sequence). There are 14 residues in the CDR3. The CDR3 sequence: CASSWGGWIDTQYF. The CDR3 DNA reads as TGTGCCAGCAGCTGGGGAGGGTGGATAGATACGCAGTATTTT.

The chain carries TRBV28 and TRBJ2-7; D possibly corresponds to TRBD1 (6 bases). Germline values: CDR1 MDHEN, CDR2 SYDVKM. This CDR3 region has 17 residues. V dropped 5 bases and J dropped 3 bases, with 23 bases sitting between them. CDR3 region: CASSLATLGTPSYEQYF. The CDR3 region has the DNA TGTGCCAGCAGTCTTGCAACCCTCGGGACACCAAGCTACGAGCAGTACTTC.

V gene TRBV19 combines with J gene TRBJ1-3; D is perhaps TRBD1 (5 bases). Trimming pared 5 bases from V and 3 bases from J, leaving 14 bases between. The germline V gene has CDR1 LNHDA and CDR2 SQIVND (reference sequence). The CDR3 extends over 15 amino acids. The CDR3 DNA sequence: TGTGCCAGTAGTCCTACGGGCGGGGGTGGAAACACCATATATTTT. The encoded protein is CASSPTGGGGNTIYF.

The J gene is TRBJ2-7, the V gene TRBV5-1; D is perhaps TRBD1 (6 bases). The germline V gene encodes CDR1 SGHRS and CDR2 YFSETQ. Trimming cost V 7 bases and J 0 bases, with 14 bases left between them. The CDR3 totals 14 residues. The CDR3 DNA follows: TGCGCCAGCGGAGAACAGGGTTACTCCTACGAGCAGTACTTC. Its protein is CASGEQGYSYEQYF.

The chain uses TRBV19 and TRBJ1-5, with D uncertain. The ends were cut back, 1 base at V and 0 bases at J, with 13 bases in the middle. Germline lookup yields CDR1 LNHDA and CDR2 SQIVND (reference sequence). The CDR3 is made up of 17 amino acids. DNA for the CDR3: TGTGCCAGTAGTATAGTAACGAAATCAATTAGCAATCAGCCCCAGCATTTT. It encodes CASSIVTKSISNQPQHF.

This clone was observed a few times. CDR3 sequence reads: CASSFFNYGYTF. The CDR3 region has the DNA TGTGCCAGCAGTTTTTTCAACTATGGCTACACCTTC. The chain uses TRBV28 and TRBJ1-2; D is undetermined. V dropped 3 bases and J dropped 2 bases, with 4 bases sitting between them. The CDR3 sequence is 12 residues long. The germline V gene has CDR1 MDHEN and CDR2 SYDVKM.

This chain joins TRBV19 and TRBJ1-2, with D hard to call. The CDR3 has 16 amino acids. V was cut by 1 base and J by 4 bases, with 16 bases left in between. The germline CDR1 and CDR2 sequences are LNHDA and SQIVND (reference sequence). Here the CDR3 DNA reads TGTGCCAGTAGTATAGCCGCCGGCGCCGCGCTCTATGGCTACACCTTC. As protein: CASSIAAGAALYGYTF. The variable domain in full, completed from reference TRBV19 and TRBJ1-2, reads DGGITQSPKYLFRKEGQNVTLSCEQNLNHDAMYWYRQDPGQGLRLIYYSQIVNDFQKGDIAEGYSVSREKKESFPLTVTSAQKNPTAFYLCASSIAAGAALYGYTFGSGTRLTVV.

V usage is TRBV7-9 and J usage is TRBJ2-1; D possibly corresponds to TRBD1 (5 bases). The germline V and J ends were trimmed by 1 base and 6 bases, with 13 bases remaining between them. Germline-derived CDR1 and CDR2 are SEHNR and FQNEAQ (reference sequence). This CDR3 is built from 15 residues. In DNA, the CDR3 is TGTGCCAGCAGCTTAGGGGCAACAGGCCCCAATGAGCAGTTCTTC. It codes for CASSLGATGPNEQFF.

The chain carries TRBV3-1 (or the pseudogene TRBV3-2) and TRBJ2-1; 10 bases map to TRBD2. The germline gives CDR1 LGHDT, CDR2 YNNKEL (reference sequence). V dropped 1 base and J dropped 8; count of bases not matched to a gene: 5. The CDR3 is 15 amino acids. Written as DNA, the CDR3 is TGTGCCAGCAGCCAAGGAGCGGGGGGGTTCGATGAGCAGTTCTTC. This codes for CASSQGAGGFDEQFF.

V usage is TRBV27 and J usage is TRBJ2-5, with a weak D call TRBD1 (5 bases). Trimming took 1 base from V and 4 from J, leaving 10 bases between them. The germline gives CDR1 MNHEY, CDR2 SMNVEV (reference sequence). The CDR3 extends over 14 amino acids. DNA for the CDR3: TGTGCCAGCAGTTTATTCCCAGGGCGAGAGACCCAGTACTTC. Translating it yields CASSLFPGRETQYF.

V and J are TRBV2 and TRBJ1-2; D unresolved. CDR1 is SNHLY and CDR2 is FYNNEI in the germline V gene. The V and J ends lost 3 bases and 2 bases respectively, with 22 bases between them. The CDR3 contains 18 residues. The CDR3 protein is CASSEYSPSLLVNYGYTF. For the CDR3, the DNA is TGTGCCAGCAGTGAGTACAGCCCGTCTCTCTTAGTCAACTATGGCTACACCTTC.

This chain joins TRBV6-5 and TRBJ2-2, with TRBD2 matching over 12 bases. Germline V gene data show CDR1 as MNHEY and CDR2 as SVGAGI. V gave up 0 bases and J gave up 4 bases; unmatched junction bases: 0. This CDR3 is built from 16 residues. The CDR3 sequence is CASSYSGLAGTGELFF. The CDR3 bases are TGTGCCAGCAGTTACTCGGGACTAGCGGGCACCGGGGAGCTGTTTTTT.

This chain connects TRBV18 to TRBJ2-1, with TRBD2 matching over 16 bases. Germline V gives CDR1 KGHSH, CDR2 LQKENI. This CDR3 has 16 amino acids. Germline trimming cut 0 bases from V and 8 bases from J; bases unmatched to any gene: 1. The CDR3 DNA is TGTGCCAGCTCACCACCGGGACTAGCGGGAGGGCATGAGCAGTTCTTC. Translation gives CASSPPGLAGGHEQFF.

V usage is TRBV18 and J usage is TRBJ1-4, with D tentatively TRBD1 (5 bases). V was trimmed by 0 bases and J by 4 bases, leaving 9 bases between them. CDR3 length: 15 residues. Germline-derived CDR1 and CDR2 are KGHSH and LQKENI. The CDR3 nucleotides are TGTGCCAGCTCACCACCGGAGGGGATTAATGAAAAACTGTTTTTT. Translated: CASSPPEGINEKLFF.

J is TRBJ1-1 and V is TRBV9, with 8 bases identical to TRBD1. J gave up 0 bases and V 4 bases, and 5 bases lay outside the gene matches. The length of the CDR3 is 15 residues. The germline V gene has CDR1 SGDLS and CDR2 YYNGEE. CDR3 protein: CASSPQDRVNTEAFF. CDR3 sequence (DNA): TGTGCCAGCAGCCCCCAGGACAGGGTGAACACTGAAGCTTTCTTT.

About this clone itself: Within the sample, other DNA sequences also encode this same CDR3. The V and J genes are TRBV6-1 and TRBJ1-4; tentatively, D is TRBD1 (6 bases). V lost 0 bases to trimming and J lost 7 bases, with 12 bases between them. This CDR3 spans 15 amino acids. The germline V gene has CDR1 MNHNS and CDR2 SASEGT. The CDR3 here is CASSEARGGVEKLFF. CDR3 nucleotide sequence: TGTGCCAGCAGTGAAGCGAGGGGGGGGGTTGAAAAACTGTTTTTT.

The J gene is TRBJ1-2, the V gene TRBV10-3; D unclear. Germline lookup yields CDR1 ENHRY and CDR2 SYGVKD. The CDR3 runs 12 residues. V lost 11 bases and J 2 bases, leaving 12 bases between the germline ends. The DNA for the CDR3 is TGTGCCTCAACGGACGGAAACTATGGCTACACCTTC. It specifies CASTDGNYGYTF.

CDR3 nucleotides: TGTGCCATTATCAGGGGGGCTGAAGCTTTCTTT. Its translation is CAIIRGAEAFF. The V call is TRBV6-5, the J call TRBJ1-1; 7 nucleotides align to TRBD1. The V and J ends lost 10 bases and 6 bases, in that order; junction bases with no gene match: 5. Per the germline V gene, CDR1 is MNHEY and CDR2 is SVGAGI. The CDR3 length is 11 residues.

The CDR3, as DNA: TGTGCCACCAGTGATCCGGGGACTAGAGCCACCGGGGAGCTGTTTTTT. Translated: CATSDPGTRATGELFF. This chain connects TRBV24-1 to TRBJ2-2, with 8 bases that match TRBD2. CDR1 and CDR2 from the germline V gene are KGHDR and SFDVKD. V was clipped by 3 bases and J by 4 bases; unmatched bases: 6. This CDR3 spans 16 amino acids.

This clone was observed a handful of times. The genes are TRBV6-6 and TRBJ2-3, with D possibly being TRBD2 (6 bases). The CDR3 has 14 amino acids. Germline lookup yields CDR1 MNHNY and CDR2 SVGAGI (reference sequence). The V end lost 2 bases, the J end lost 6 bases, and 12 bases lay between the germline ends. The CDR3 DNA is TGTGCCAGCAGTTACGGAGGGCCCAGCGATACGCAGTATTTT. Translated: CASSYGGPSDTQYF.

The rearrangement links TRBV20-1 to TRBJ2-3; D tentatively reads TRBD1 or TRBD2 (5 bases each). V lost 1 base to trimming and J lost 14 bases, with 13 bases between them. This CDR3 comprises 11 residues. Germline CDR1 and CDR2: DFQATT and SNEGSKA (reference sequence). The CDR3 loop is CSARGGPVGYF. The CDR3 DNA reads TGCAGTGCTAGAGGGGGACCGGTGGGGTATTTT.

This chain links TRBV15 with TRBJ2-5, with TRBD1 as a possible D gene (6 bases). The CDR3 extends over 17 amino acids. Germline assignment: CDR1 LNHNV and CDR2 YYDKDF (reference sequence). Trimming took off 0 bases at V and 3 bases at J, with 17 bases between the two ends. CDR3 in DNA: TGTGCCACCAGCAGAGATCTCAGGACAGAGATGAAAGAGACCCAGTACTTC. Residues: CATSRDLRTEMKETQYF.

This clone was seen only once. The chain links TRBV13 to TRBJ2-5; no firm D call. The CDR3 spans 15 residues. Per the germline V gene, CDR1 is PRHDT and CDR2 is FYEKMQ (reference sequence). V dropped 1 base and J dropped 10 bases, with 19 bases sitting between them. The CDR3 region is CASSLASTAPIIQYF. The CDR3 region has the DNA TGTGCCAGCAGCTTAGCGAGTACGGCACCAATTATCCAGTACTTC.

This clone was seen a few times. The V gene is TRBV5-1, the J gene TRBJ2-1; TRBD1 agrees at 8 bases. CDR1 and CDR2 from the germline V gene are SGHRS and YFSETQ. This CDR3 comprises 14 residues. J lost 6 bases, V lost 4 bases, and 6 bases had no gene match. The CDR3 is CASSTGQGINEQFF. For the CDR3, the DNA is TGCGCCAGCAGCACCGGACAGGGAATCAATGAGCAGTTCTTC.

The chain links TRBV5-1 to TRBJ2-2; D might be TRBD2 (6 bases). Germline V gives CDR1 SGHRS, CDR2 YFSETQ. V shed 4 bases and J shed 7 bases, with 20 bases lying between them. CDR3 length equals 16 residues. CDR3 in amino acids: CASSPGGTPLSGELFF. The CDR3 DNA sequence: TGCGCCAGCAGCCCAGGCGGGACGCCCCTGAGCGGGGAGCTGTTTTTT.

In nucleotides, the CDR3 is TGTGCCATCAGTGATCAGGCAGGCTCAACTAATGAAAAACTGTTTTTT. Translated, it gives CAISDQAGSTNEKLFF. J is TRBJ1-4 and V is TRBV10-3; D unresolved. This CDR3 comprises 16 residues. The V end was cut by 3 bases, the J end by 0 bases, with 11 bases between. CDR1 is ENHRY, CDR2 SYGVKD, per germline.